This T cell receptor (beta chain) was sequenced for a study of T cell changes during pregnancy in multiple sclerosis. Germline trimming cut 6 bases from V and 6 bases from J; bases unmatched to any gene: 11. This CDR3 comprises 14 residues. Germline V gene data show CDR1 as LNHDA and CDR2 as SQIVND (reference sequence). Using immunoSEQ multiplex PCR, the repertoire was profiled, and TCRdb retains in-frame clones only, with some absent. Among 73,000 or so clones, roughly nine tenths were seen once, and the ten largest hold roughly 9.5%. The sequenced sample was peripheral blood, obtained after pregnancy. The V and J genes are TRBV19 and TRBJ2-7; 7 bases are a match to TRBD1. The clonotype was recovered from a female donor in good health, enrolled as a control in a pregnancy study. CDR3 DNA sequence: TGTGCCAGTAGATGGGACAGTACTACCAGCGAGCAGTACTTC. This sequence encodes CASRWDSTTSEQYF.